Listed below are T cell receptor beta chains from one sample, sequenced in a study of cytomegalovirus exposure and HLA in healthy donors. The repertoire was sequenced with immunoSEQ multiplex PCR; TCRdb's copy has only in-frame clones and lacks some. The sample includes approximately 140,000 clones, around 80% of them seen just once. The specimen was PBMCs. Receptors were obtained from a man in his fifties or sixties in good health and CMV-seronegative. Both conserved end residues are part of each CDR3. D genes are given only for firm matches. Rows give clone size only sometimes, using once, few, many, or a class for an expanded clone.

V gene: TRBV7-2; J gene: TRBJ2-7; D gene: TRBD1; clone size: .; CDR3 protein: CASSLVGQGGYEQYF; CDR3 DNA: TGTGCCAGCAGCCTAGTAGGACAGGGGGGATACGAGCAGTACTTC
V gene: TRBV30; J gene: TRBJ2-5; D gene: .; clone size: .; CDR3 protein: CAWSRTQGEETQYF; CDR3 DNA: TGTGCCTGGAGTAGGACCCAGGGCGAAGAGACCCAGTACTTC
V gene: TRBV6-1; J gene: TRBJ1-5; D gene: .; clone size: .; CDR3 protein: CASSERSGGVSNQPQHF; CDR3 DNA: TGTGCCAGCAGTGAACGGAGTGGGGGGGTTAGCAATCAGCCCCAGCATTTT
V gene: TRBV6-1; J gene: TRBJ2-7; D gene: .; clone size: .; CDR3 protein: CASSYLNEQYF; CDR3 DNA: TGTGCCAGCAGTTACCTAAACGAGCAGTACTTC
V gene: TRBV4-1; J gene: TRBJ2-1; D gene: TRBD1; clone size: .; CDR3 protein: CASSQGNRGLDNEQFF; CDR3 DNA: TGCGCCAGCAGCCAAGGGAACAGGGGATTAGACAATGAGCAGTTCTTC
V gene: TRBV6-6; J gene: TRBJ2-3; D gene: .; clone size: once; CDR3 protein: CASSHMTSIADTQYF; CDR3 DNA: TGTGCCAGCAGCCATATGACTAGTATCGCAGATACGCAGTATTTT
V gene: TRBV27; J gene: TRBJ2-7; D gene: TRBD1; clone size: once; CDR3 protein: CASSLYTGAPEQYF; CDR3 DNA: TGTGCCAGCAGTTTATATACAGGGGCTCCCGAGCAGTACTTC
V gene: TRBV5-8; J gene: TRBJ1-5; D gene: TRBD1; clone size: .; CDR3 protein: CASSPRTQGANQPQHF; CDR3 DNA: TGTGCCAGCAGCCCCCGTACGCAGGGGGCAAATCAGCCCCAGCATTTT
V gene: TRBV9; J gene: TRBJ1-1; D gene: TRBD1; clone size: .; CDR3 protein: CASSVTGGTEAFF; CDR3 DNA: TGTGCCAGCAGCGTGACAGGGGGCACTGAAGCTTTCTTT
V gene: TRBV11-3; J gene: TRBJ2-2; D gene: .; clone size: .; CDR3 protein: CASSSSTGELFF; CDR3 DNA: TGTGCCAGCAGCTCCAGTACCGGGGAGCTGTTTTTT
V gene: TRBV5-6; J gene: TRBJ1-2; D gene: .; clone size: .; CDR3 protein: CASSLESPGQHRYGYTF; CDR3 DNA: TGTGCCAGCAGCTTGGAGAGTCCGGGACAACACAGATATGGCTACACCTTC
V gene: TRBV30; J gene: TRBJ1-3; D gene: .; clone size: few; CDR3 protein: CAWNRDFSSGNTIYF; CDR3 DNA: TGTGCCTGGAATCGGGATTTTTCCTCTGGAAACACCATATATTTT
V gene: TRBV5-4; J gene: TRBJ2-5; D gene: TRBD1; clone size: .; CDR3 protein: CASTTGGKWETQYF; CDR3 DNA: TGTGCCAGCACGACAGGGGGCAAATGGGAGACCCAGTACTTC
V gene: TRBV6-1; J gene: TRBJ1-1; D gene: .; clone size: .; CDR3 protein: CASSEGYWTEAFF; CDR3 DNA: TGTGCCAGCAGTGAAGGGTACTGGACTGAAGCTTTCTTT
V gene: TRBV5-1; J gene: TRBJ2-2; D gene: .; clone size: .; CDR3 protein: CASSLWSSRTGELFF; CDR3 DNA: TGCGCCAGCAGCTTGTGGTCTAGCCGCACCGGGGAGCTGTTTTTT
V gene: TRBV5-4; J gene: TRBJ2-7; D gene: TRBD1; clone size: .; CDR3 protein: CASSPTGTGTYEQYF; CDR3 DNA: TGTGCCAGCAGCCCGACAGGGACGGGCACCTACGAGCAGTACTTC
V gene: TRBV13; J gene: TRBJ2-1; D gene: TRBD2; clone size: .; CDR3 protein: CASSPILTSREQFF; CDR3 DNA: TGTGCCAGCAGCCCCATCTTGACTAGCCGTGAGCAGTTCTTC
V gene: TRBV6-5; J gene: TRBJ1-5; D gene: .; clone size: .; CDR3 protein: CASSYWGDPRNF; CDR3 DNA: TGTGCCAGCAGTTACTGGGGGGACCCCCGGAATTTT
V gene: TRBV5-4; J gene: TRBJ2-7; D gene: .; clone size: .; CDR3 protein: CASSLGSGEQYF; CDR3 DNA: TGTGCCAGCAGCTTGGGCTCCGGCGAGCAGTACTTC
V gene: TRBV5-1; J gene: TRBJ2-3; D gene: .; clone size: .; CDR3 protein: CASSFTGSTDTQYF; CDR3 DNA: TGCGCCAGCAGCTTCACGGGGAGCACAGATACGCAGTATTTT
V gene: TRBV5-6; J gene: TRBJ1-5; D gene: .; clone size: .; CDR3 protein: CASSFGSNQPQHF; CDR3 DNA: TGTGCCAGCAGCTTCGGGAGCAATCAGCCCCAGCATTTT
V gene: TRBV10-1; J gene: TRBJ2-7; D gene: .; clone size: .; CDR3 protein: CASSDEGPSSYEQYF; CDR3 DNA: TGCGCCAGCAGTGACGAGGGTCCGAGCTCCTACGAGCAGTACTTC
V gene: TRBV5-1; J gene: TRBJ2-6; D gene: .; clone size: .; CDR3 protein: CASSWSPGANVLTF; CDR3 DNA: TGCGCCAGCAGCTGGAGCCCTGGGGCCAACGTCCTGACTTTC
V gene: TRBV11-3; J gene: TRBJ2-1; D gene: TRBD2; clone size: once; CDR3 protein: CASSVRGGSYNEQFF; CDR3 DNA: TGTGCCAGCAGCGTTCGGGGGGGCTCCTACAATGAGCAGTTCTTC
V gene: TRBV7-9; J gene: TRBJ2-7; D gene: .; clone size: .; CDR3 protein: CASSPHYEQYF; CDR3 DNA: TGTGCCAGCAGCCCACATTACGAGCAGTACTTC
V gene: TRBV5-4; J gene: TRBJ2-1; D gene: TRBD1; clone size: .; CDR3 protein: CASTRTGRNEQFF; CDR3 DNA: TGTGCCAGCACCCGGACAGGGAGAAATGAGCAGTTCTTC
V gene: TRBV5-6; J gene: TRBJ2-7; D gene: .; clone size: .; CDR3 protein: CASSLGPTDHEQYF; CDR3 DNA: TGTGCCAGCAGCTTGGGGCCTACAGACCACGAGCAGTACTTC
V gene: TRBV6-1; J gene: TRBJ1-2; D gene: .; clone size: .; CDR3 protein: CASRVLLYHYGYTF; CDR3 DNA: TGTGCCAGCAGAGTCCTATTGTACCACTATGGCTACACCTTC
V gene: TRBV5-1; J gene: TRBJ2-7; D gene: TRBD2; clone size: .; CDR3 protein: CASSRRGGSDEQYF; CDR3 DNA: TGCGCCAGCAGCCGCCGGGGGGGCTCGGACGAGCAGTACTTC
V gene: TRBV7-3; J gene: TRBJ2-1; D gene: TRBD2; clone size: .; CDR3 protein: CASSQVGTRLNEQFF; CDR3 DNA: TGTGCCAGCAGTCAGGTGGGGACTAGGCTCAATGAGCAGTTCTTC
V gene: TRBV2; J gene: TRBJ1-2; D gene: .; clone size: once; CDR3 protein: CASRGGQSYGYTF; CDR3 DNA: TGTGCCAGCAGAGGCGGACAGTCCTATGGCTACACCTTC
V gene: TRBV9; J gene: TRBJ2-1; D gene: TRBD2; clone size: .; CDR3 protein: CASSVFSTSGDNEQFF; CDR3 DNA: TGTGCCAGCAGCGTTTTCTCCACTAGCGGGGACAATGAGCAGTTCTTC
V gene: TRBV6-5; J gene: TRBJ1-6; D gene: TRBD1; clone size: .; CDR3 protein: CASSHRTGGYPLHF; CDR3 DNA: TGTGCCAGCAGTCACCGGACAGGGGGCTATCCCCTCCACTTT
V gene: TRBV7-2; J gene: TRBJ2-5; D gene: TRBD2; clone size: .; CDR3 protein: CASSLGLAGGETQYF; CDR3 DNA: TGTGCCAGCAGCTTGGGACTAGCGGGGGGAGAGACCCAGTACTTC
V gene: TRBV27; J gene: TRBJ2-7; D gene: .; clone size: few; CDR3 protein: CASSSSSYEQYF; CDR3 DNA: TGTGCCAGCAGTTCTAGCTCCTACGAGCAGTACTTC
V gene: TRBV4-1; J gene: TRBJ1-5; D gene: .; clone size: .; CDR3 protein: CASSQGTDSNQPQHF; CDR3 DNA: TGCGCCAGCAGCCAAGGGACAGATAGCAATCAGCCCCAGCATTTT
V gene: TRBV9; J gene: TRBJ2-7; D gene: .; clone size: once; CDR3 protein: CASSVEGRGWEQYF; CDR3 DNA: TGTGCCAGCAGCGTAGAGGGCAGGGGTTGGGAGCAGTACTTC
V gene: TRBV6-5; J gene: TRBJ2-6; D gene: .; clone size: .; CDR3 protein: CASSYSHSPGANVLTF; CDR3 DNA: TGTGCCAGCAGTTACTCACATTCACCTGGGGCCAACGTCCTGACTTTC
V gene: TRBV30; J gene: TRBJ1-1; D gene: .; clone size: .; CDR3 protein: CAWSPWNTEAFF; CDR3 DNA: TGTGCCTGGAGTCCATGGAACACTGAAGCTTTCTTT
V gene: TRBV11-2; J gene: TRBJ1-1; D gene: .; clone size: .; CDR3 protein: CASSLDFIGHRDANTEAFF; CDR3 DNA: TGTGCCAGCAGCTTAGACTTCATAGGACACAGGGACGCGAACACTGAAGCTTTCTTT
V gene: TRBV5-1; J gene: TRBJ2-3; D gene: .; clone size: few; CDR3 protein: CASSLGLQVSSTDTQYF; CDR3 DNA: TGCGCCAGCAGCTTGGGCCTCCAGGTTTCTAGCACAGATACGCAGTATTTT
V gene: TRBV9; J gene: TRBJ2-3; D gene: TRBD2; clone size: .; CDR3 protein: CASSTGTSGGASIDTQYF; CDR3 DNA: TGTGCCAGCAGCACAGGGACTAGCGGGGGGGCCTCTATAGATACGCAGTATTTT
V gene: TRBV7-9; J gene: TRBJ1-1; D gene: TRBD1; clone size: .; CDR3 protein: CASSGTANTEAFF; CDR3 DNA: TGTGCCAGCAGCGGGACAGCGAACACTGAAGCTTTCTTT
V gene: TRBV7-9; J gene: TRBJ1-1; D gene: TRBD1; clone size: .; CDR3 protein: CASSLPRGPGAFF; CDR3 DNA: TGTGCCAGCAGCTTACCCAGGGGGCCGGGGGCTTTCTTT
V gene: TRBV5-1; J gene: TRBJ1-5; D gene: TRBD1; clone size: .; CDR3 protein: CASSDGTGSNQPQHF; CDR3 DNA: TGCGCCAGCAGCGATGGGACAGGCAGCAATCAGCCCCAGCATTTT